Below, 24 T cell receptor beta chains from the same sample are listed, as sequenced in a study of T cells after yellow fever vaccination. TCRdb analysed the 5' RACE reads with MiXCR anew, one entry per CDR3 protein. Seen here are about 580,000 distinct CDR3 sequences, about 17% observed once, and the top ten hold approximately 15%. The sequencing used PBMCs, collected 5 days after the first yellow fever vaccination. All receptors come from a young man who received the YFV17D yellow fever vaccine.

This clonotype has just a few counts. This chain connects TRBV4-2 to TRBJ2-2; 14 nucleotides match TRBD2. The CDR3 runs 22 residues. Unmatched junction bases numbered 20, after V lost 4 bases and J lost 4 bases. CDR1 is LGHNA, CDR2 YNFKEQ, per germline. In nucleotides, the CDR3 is TGTGCCAGCAGCCTCTGGAGCCCCCTGACTAGCGGGGGGGCGGGGGGCACCGGGGAGCTGTTTTTT. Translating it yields CASSLWSPLTSGGAGGTGELFF.

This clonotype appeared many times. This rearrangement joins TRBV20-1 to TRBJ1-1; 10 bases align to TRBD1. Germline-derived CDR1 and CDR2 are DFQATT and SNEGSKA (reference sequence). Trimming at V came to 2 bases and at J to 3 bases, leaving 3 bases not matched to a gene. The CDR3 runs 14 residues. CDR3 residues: CSARSTGGYTEAFF. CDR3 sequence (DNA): TGCAGTGCTAGATCGACAGGGGGCTACACTGAAGCTTTCTTT.

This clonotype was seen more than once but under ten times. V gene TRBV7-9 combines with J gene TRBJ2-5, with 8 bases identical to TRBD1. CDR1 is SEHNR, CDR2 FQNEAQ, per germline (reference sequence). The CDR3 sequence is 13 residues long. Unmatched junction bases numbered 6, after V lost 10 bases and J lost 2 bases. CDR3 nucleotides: TGTGCCACCGCACAGGGGGATCAAGAGACCCAGTACTTC. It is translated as CATAQGDQETQYF.

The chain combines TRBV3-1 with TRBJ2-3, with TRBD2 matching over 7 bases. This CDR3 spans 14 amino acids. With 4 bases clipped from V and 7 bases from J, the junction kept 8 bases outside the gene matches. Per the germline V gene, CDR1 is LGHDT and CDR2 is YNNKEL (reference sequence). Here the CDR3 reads CASSRRGSENTQYF. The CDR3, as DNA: TGTGCCAGCAGCCGCCGCGGGAGCGAGAATACGCAGTATTTT.

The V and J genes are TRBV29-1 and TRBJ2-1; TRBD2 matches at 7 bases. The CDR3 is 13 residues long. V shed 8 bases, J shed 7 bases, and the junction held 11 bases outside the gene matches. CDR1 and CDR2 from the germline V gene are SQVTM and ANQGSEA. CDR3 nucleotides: TGCAGCCTTACCCAGACTAGCTTGAATGAGCAGTTCTTC. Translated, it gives CSLTQTSLNEQFF.

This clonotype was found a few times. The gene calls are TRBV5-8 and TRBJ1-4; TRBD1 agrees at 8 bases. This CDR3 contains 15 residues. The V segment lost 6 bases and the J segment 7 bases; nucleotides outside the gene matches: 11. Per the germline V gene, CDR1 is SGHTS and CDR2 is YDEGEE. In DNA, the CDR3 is TGTGCCAGCATCCCCATTGACAGGGGTTTTGAAAAACTGTTTTTT. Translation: CASIPIDRGFEKLFF.

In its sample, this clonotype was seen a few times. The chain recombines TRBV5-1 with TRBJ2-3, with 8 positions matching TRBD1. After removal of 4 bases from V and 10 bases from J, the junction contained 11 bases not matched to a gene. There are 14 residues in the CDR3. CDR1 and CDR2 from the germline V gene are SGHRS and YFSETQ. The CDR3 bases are TGCGCCAGCAGCCTACGCCAGGGACAGGAGGCGCAGTATTTT. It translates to CASSLRQGQEAQYF.

The chain's CDR3 is CASSVDPSGTGDEKLFF. CDR3 in DNA: TGTGCCAGCAGCGTAGACCCCTCCGGGACAGGGGATGAAAAACTGTTTTTT. The chain links TRBV9 to TRBJ1-4; 10 bases agree with TRBD1. Trimming took 0 bases from V and 6 from J; bases not matched to a gene: 8. Germline values: CDR1 SGDLS, CDR2 YYNGEE. CDR3 length: 17 amino acids.

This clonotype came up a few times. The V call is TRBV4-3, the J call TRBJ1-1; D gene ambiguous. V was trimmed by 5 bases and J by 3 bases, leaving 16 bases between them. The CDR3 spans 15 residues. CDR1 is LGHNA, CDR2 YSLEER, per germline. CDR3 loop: CASSEWVTGDTEAFF. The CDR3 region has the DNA TGCGCCAGCAGCGAATGGGTCACCGGTGACACTGAAGCTTTCTTT.

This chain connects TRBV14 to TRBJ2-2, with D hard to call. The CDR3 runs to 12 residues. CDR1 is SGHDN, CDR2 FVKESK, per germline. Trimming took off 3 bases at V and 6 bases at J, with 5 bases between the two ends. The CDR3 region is CASSQSPGELFF. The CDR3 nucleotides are TGTGCCAGCAGCCAGAGCCCCGGGGAGCTGTTTTTT.

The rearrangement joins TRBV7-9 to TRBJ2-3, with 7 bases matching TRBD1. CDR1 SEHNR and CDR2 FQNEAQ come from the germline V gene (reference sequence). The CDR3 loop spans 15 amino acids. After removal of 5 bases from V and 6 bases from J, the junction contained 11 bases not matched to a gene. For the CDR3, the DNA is TGTGCCAGCAGCCCAGACAGGGTCCCCGTGGATACGCAGTATTTT. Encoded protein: CASSPDRVPVDTQYF.

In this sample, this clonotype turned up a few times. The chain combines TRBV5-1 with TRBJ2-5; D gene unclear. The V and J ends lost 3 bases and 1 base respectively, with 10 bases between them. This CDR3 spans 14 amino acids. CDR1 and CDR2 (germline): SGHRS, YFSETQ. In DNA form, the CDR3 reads TGCGCCAGCAGCTCATACACTTTCCAAGAGACCCAGTACTTC. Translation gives CASSSYTFQETQYF.

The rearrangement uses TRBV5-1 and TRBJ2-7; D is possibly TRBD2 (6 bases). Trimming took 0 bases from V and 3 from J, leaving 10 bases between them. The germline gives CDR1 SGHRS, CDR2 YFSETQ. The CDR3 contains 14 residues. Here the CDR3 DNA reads TGCGCCAGCAGCTTGGTGGCGGGAAACTACGAGCAGTACGTC. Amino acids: CASSLVAGNYEQYV.

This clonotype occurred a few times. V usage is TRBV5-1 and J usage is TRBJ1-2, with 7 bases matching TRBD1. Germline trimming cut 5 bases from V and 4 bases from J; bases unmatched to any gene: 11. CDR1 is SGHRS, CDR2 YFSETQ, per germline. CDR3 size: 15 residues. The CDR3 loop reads CASSLTGSESYGYTF. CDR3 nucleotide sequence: TGCGCCAGCAGTCTGACAGGGAGTGAAAGCTATGGCTACACCTTC.

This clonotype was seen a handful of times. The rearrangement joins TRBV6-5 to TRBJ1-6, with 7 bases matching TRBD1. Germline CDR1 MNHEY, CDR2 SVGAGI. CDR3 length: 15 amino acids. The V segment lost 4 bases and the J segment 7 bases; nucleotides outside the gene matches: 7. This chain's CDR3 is CASSWQGGANSPLHF. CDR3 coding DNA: TGTGCCAGCAGTTGGCAGGGGGGGGCGAATTCACCCCTCCACTTT.

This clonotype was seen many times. The CDR3 loop is CASSSNRDTEAFF. The CDR3 bases are TGTGCCAGCAGCTCAAACAGGGACACTGAAGCTTTCTTT. The chain is built from TRBV5-5 and TRBJ1-1, with D possibly being TRBD1 (6 bases). The CDR3 has 13 residues. V lost 3 bases and J lost 3, with 9 bases in between. Germline CDR1 and CDR2: SGHKS and YYEKEE (reference sequence).

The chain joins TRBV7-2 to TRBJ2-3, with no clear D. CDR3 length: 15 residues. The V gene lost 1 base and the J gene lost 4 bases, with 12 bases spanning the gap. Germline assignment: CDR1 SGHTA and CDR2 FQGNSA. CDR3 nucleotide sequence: TGTGCCAGCAGCTTAGATGATAGCTCCGCAGATACGCAGTATTTT. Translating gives CASSLDDSSADTQYF.

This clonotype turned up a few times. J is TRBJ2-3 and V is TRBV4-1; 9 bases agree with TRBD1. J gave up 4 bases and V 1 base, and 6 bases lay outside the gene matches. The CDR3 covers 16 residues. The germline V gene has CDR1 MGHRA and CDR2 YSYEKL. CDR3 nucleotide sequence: TGCGCCAGCAGCCAAGGAGGACAGGGGCTGGCAGATACGCAGTATTTT. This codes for CASSQGGQGLADTQYF.

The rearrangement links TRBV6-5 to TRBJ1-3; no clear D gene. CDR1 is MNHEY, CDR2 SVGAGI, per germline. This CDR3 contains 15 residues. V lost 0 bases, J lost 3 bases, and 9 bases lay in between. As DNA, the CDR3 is TGTGCCAGCAGTTACTCGCGGACTGATGGAAACACCATATATTTT. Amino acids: CASSYSRTDGNTIYF.

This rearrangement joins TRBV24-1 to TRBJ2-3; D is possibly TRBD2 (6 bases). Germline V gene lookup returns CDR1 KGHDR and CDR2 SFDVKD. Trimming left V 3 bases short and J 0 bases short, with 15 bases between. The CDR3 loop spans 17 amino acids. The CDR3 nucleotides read TGTGCCACCAGTGATGTTAGGTCCGGGACTAGCACAGATACGCAGTATTTT. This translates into CATSDVRSGTSTDTQYF.

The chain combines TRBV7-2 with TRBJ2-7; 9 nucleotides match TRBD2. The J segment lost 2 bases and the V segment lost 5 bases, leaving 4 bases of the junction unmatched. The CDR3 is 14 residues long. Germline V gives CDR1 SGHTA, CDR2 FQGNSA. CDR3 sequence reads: CASSPTSGPYEQYF. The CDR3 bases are TGTGCCAGCAGCCCGACTAGCGGACCCTACGAGCAGTACTTC.

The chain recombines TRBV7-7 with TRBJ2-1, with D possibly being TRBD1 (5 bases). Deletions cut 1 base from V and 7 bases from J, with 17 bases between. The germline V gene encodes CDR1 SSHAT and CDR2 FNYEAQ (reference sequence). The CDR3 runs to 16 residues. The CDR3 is CASSLVVGAKGNEQFF. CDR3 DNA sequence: TGTGCCAGCAGCTTAGTGGTTGGGGCCAAGGGAAATGAGCAGTTCTTC. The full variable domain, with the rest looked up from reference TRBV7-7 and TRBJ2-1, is GAGVSQSPRYKVTKRGQDVTLRCDPISSHATLYWYQQALGQGPEFLTYFNYEAQPDKSGLPSDRFSAERPEGSISTLTIQRTEQRDSAMYRCASSLVVGAKGNEQFFGPGTRLTVL.

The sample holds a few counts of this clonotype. This chain's CDR3 is CASSQGRGFRAPIYGYTF. Here the CDR3 DNA reads TGCGCCAGCAGCCAAGGAAGGGGATTCAGGGCGCCTATCTATGGCTACACCTTC. The chain links TRBV4-3 to TRBJ1-2; D might be TRBD1 (5 bases). Trimming pared 1 base from V and 4 bases from J, leaving 22 bases between. In germline, CDR1 is LGHNA, CDR2 YSLEER. The CDR3 is 18 amino acids.

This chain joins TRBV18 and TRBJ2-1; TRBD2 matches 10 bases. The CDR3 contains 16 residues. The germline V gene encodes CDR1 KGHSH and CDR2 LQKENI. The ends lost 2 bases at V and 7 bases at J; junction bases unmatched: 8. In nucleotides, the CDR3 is TGTGCCAGCTCACCAGCCGACGTAGCGGGGGGTAATGAGCAGTTCTTC. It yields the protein CASSPADVAGGNEQFF.